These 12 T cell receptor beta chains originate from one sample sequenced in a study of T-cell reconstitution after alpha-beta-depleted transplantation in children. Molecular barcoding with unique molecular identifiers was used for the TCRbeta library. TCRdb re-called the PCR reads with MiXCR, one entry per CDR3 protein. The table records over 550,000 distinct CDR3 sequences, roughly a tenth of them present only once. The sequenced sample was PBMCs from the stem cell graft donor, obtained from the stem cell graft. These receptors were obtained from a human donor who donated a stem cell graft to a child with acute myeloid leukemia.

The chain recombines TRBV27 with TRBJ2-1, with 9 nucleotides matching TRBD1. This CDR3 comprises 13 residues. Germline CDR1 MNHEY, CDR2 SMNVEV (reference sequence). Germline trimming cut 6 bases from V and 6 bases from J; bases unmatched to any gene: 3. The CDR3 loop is CASRGDRANEQFF. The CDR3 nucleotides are TGTGCCAGCAGGGGGGACAGGGCCAATGAGCAGTTCTTC.

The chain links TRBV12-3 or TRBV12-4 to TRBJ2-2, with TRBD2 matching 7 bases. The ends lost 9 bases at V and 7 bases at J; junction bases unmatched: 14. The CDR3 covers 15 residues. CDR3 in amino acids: CASAEGGSFIGELFF. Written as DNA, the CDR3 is TGTGCCAGTGCCGAGGGCGGGAGTTTTATCGGGGAGCTGTTTTTT.

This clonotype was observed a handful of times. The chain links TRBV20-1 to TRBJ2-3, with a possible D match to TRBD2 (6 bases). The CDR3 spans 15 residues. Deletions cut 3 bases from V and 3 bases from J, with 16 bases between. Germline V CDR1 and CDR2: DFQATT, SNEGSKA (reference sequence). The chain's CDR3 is CSARIPSAPTDTQYF. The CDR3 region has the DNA TGCAGTGCTAGGATCCCTAGCGCACCTACAGATACGCAGTATTTT.

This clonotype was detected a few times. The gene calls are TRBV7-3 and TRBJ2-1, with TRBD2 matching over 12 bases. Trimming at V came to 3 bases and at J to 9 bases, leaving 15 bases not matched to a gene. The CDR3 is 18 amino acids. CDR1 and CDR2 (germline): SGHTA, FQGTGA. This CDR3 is CASSLMPLLAGGYGEQFF. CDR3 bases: TGTGCCAGCAGCTTGATGCCGCTGCTAGCGGGAGGGTATGGTGAGCAGTTCTTC.

CDR3 nucleotides: TGCAGTGCAACCGGGACAGGGCCAGAGACCCAGTACTTC. Protein: CSATGTGPETQYF. J is TRBJ2-5 and V is TRBV20-1, with 9 bases lining up with TRBD1. The CDR3 loop spans 13 amino acids. Germline CDR1 reads DFQATT; CDR2 reads SNEGSKA (reference sequence). The J segment lost 4 bases and the V segment lost 6 bases, leaving 6 bases of the junction unmatched.

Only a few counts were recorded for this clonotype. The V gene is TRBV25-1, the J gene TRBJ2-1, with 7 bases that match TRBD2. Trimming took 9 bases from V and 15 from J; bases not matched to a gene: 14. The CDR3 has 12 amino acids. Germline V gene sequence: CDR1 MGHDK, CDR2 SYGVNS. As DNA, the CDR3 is TGTGCCAGGAACGCGACTAGCTCCGAGGTGTTCTTC. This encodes CARNATSSEVFF.

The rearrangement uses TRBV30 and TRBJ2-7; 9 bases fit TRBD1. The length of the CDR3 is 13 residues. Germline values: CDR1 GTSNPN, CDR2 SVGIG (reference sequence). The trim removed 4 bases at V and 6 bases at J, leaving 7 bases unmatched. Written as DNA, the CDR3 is TGTGCCTGGACTACAGGGGGCCCCTGCGAGCAGTACTTC. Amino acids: CAWTTGGPCEQYF.

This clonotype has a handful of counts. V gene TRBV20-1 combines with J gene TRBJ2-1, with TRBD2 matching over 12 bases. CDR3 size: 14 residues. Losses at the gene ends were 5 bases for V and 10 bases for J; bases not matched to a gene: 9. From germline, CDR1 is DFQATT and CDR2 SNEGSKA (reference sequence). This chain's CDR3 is CSALTSGRRQEQFF. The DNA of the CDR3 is TGCAGTGCTCTCACTAGCGGGAGGAGGCAGGAGCAGTTCTTC.

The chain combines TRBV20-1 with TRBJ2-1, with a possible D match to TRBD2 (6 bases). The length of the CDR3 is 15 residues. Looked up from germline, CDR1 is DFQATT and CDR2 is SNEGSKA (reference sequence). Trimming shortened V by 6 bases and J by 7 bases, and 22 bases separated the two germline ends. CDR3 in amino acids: CSAEALTGAGNEQFF. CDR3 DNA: TGCAGTGCCGAGGCCTTAACGGGAGCTGGTAATGAGCAGTTCTTC.

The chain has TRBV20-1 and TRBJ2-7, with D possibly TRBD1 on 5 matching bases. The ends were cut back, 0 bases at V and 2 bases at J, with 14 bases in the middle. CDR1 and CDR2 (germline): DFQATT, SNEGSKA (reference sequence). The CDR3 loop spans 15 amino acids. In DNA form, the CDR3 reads TGCAGTGCTAGAGATAGGGCAGGGCTTACCTACGAGCAGTACTTC. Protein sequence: CSARDRAGLTYEQYF.

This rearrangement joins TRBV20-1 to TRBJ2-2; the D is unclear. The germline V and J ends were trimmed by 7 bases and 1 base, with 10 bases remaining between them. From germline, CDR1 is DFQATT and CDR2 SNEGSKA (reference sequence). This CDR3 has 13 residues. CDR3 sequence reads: CSVRVLNTGELFF. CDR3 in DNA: TGCAGTGTACGGGTATTGAACACCGGGGAGCTGTTTTTT.

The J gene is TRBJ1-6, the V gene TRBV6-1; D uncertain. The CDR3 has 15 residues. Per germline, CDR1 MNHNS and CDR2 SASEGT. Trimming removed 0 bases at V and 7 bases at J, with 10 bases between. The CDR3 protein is CASSEAWSANSPLHF. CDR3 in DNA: TGTGCCAGCAGTGAAGCGTGGTCGGCAAATTCACCCCTCCACTTT.